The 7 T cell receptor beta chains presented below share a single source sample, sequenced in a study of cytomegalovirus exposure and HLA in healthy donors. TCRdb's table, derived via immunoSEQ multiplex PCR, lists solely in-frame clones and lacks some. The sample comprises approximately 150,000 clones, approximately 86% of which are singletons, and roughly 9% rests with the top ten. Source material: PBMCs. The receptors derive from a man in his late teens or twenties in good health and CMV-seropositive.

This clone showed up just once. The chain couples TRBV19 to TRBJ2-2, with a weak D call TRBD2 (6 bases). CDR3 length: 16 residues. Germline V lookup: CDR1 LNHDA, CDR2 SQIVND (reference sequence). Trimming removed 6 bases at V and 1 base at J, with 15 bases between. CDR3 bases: TGTGCCAGTAGCCCTAAGCGGGCCCAGAACACCGGGGAGCTGTTTTTT. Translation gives CASSPKRAQNTGELFF. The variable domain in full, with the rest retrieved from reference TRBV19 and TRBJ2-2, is DGGITQSPKYLFRKEGQNVTLSCEQNLNHDAMYWYRQDPGQGLRLIYYSQIVNDFQKGDIAEGYSVSREKKESFPLTVTSAQKNPTAFYLCASSPKRAQNTGELFFGEGSRLTVL.

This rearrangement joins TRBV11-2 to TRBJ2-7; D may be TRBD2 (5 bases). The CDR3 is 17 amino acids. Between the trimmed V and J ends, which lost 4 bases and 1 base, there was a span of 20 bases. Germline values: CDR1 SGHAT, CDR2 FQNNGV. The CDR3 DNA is TGTGCCAGCAGCTCCCTTACGGGGAGAAGGGCTTCCTACGAGCAGTACTTC. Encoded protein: CASSSLTGRRASYEQYF.

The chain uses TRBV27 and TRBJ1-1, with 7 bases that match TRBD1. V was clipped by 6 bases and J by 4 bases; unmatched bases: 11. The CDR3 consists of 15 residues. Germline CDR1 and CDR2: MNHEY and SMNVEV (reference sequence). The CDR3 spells CASRLDRTSGTEAFF. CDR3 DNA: TGTGCCAGCAGACTGGACAGGACCTCAGGCACTGAAGCTTTCTTT.

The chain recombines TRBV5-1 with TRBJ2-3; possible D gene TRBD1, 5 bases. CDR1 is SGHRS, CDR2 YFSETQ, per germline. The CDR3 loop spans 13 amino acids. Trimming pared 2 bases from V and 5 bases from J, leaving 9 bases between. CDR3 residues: CASSLGAGDTQYF. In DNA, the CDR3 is TGCGCCAGCAGCTTAGGGGCAGGAGATACGCAGTATTTT.

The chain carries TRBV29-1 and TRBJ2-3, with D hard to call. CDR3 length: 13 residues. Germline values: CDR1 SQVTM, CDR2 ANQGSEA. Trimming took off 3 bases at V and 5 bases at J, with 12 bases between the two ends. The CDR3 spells CSVEAVLRDTQYF. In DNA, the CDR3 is TGCAGCGTTGAGGCGGTGCTCCGAGATACGCAGTATTTT.

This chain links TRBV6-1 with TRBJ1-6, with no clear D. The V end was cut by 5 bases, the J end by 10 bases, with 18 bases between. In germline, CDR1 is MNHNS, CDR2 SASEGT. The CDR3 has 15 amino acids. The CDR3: CASSFKTEFTSPLHF. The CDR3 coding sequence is TGTGCCAGCAGTTTCAAGACGGAGTTTACCTCACCCCTCCACTTT.

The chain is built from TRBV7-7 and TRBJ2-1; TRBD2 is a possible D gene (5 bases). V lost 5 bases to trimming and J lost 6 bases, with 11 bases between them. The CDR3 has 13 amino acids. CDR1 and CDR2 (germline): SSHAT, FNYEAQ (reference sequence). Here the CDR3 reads CASSPTRGNEQFF. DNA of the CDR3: TGTGCCAGCAGCCCCACCCGGGGCAATGAGCAGTTCTTC.